Following are 14 T cell receptor beta chains from one sample sequenced in a study of cytomegalovirus exposure and HLA in healthy donors (dated by TCRdb to the late 2010s). The library was generated by the immunoSEQ multiplex PCR assay. The immuneACCESS repertoire file appears here via TCRdb, limited to in-frame rearrangements. These files lack a portion of the clones; in checked studies, under half of the deficit traces to unresolved V genes, and the cause of the others is not known. In this sample the table shows approximately 240,000 clones, around nine tenths of which occur a single time. The top ten constitute approximately 0.99% of the sample. Sequencing input: PBMCs. The receptors were gathered from a woman under 30 in good health and CMV-seronegative.

The chain couples TRBV9 to TRBJ1-3, with 8 positions matching TRBD1. Germline V gives CDR1 SGDLS, CDR2 YYNGEE. The CDR3 loop spans 19 amino acids. The junction had 11 bases not matched to a gene; V was cut back by 0 bases and J by 0 bases. CDR3 sequence (DNA): TGTGCCAGCAGCGTAGAACTATGGACAGGGCCAATCTCTGGAAACACCATATATTTT. Protein product: CASSVELWTGPISGNTIYF.

This clone showed up just once. This chain connects TRBV19 to TRBJ2-7; 8 bases match TRBD2. The CDR3 is 15 residues long. Germline V gene sequence: CDR1 LNHDA, CDR2 SQIVND (reference sequence). Trimming took 2 bases from V and 5 from J; bases not matched to a gene: 8. The CDR3 sequence is CASSIYHGRGDEQYF. In DNA, the CDR3 is TGTGCCAGTAGTATATACCACGGGAGGGGGGACGAGCAGTACTTC.

The V call is TRBV10-3, the J call TRBJ2-3; D is unresolved. The CDR3 consists of 14 residues. V lost 3 bases, J lost 2 bases, and 9 bases lay in between. Germline CDR1 and CDR2: ENHRY and SYGVKD. The CDR3 coding sequence is TGTGCCATCAGTGATCCACTTTACACAGATACGCAGTATTTT. Residues: CAISDPLYTDTQYF.

The chain has TRBV5-1 and TRBJ1-2; the D is unclear. This CDR3 contains 14 residues. Trimming took 2 bases from V and 6 from J, leaving 14 bases between them. From germline, CDR1 is SGHRS and CDR2 YFSETQ. The CDR3 nucleotides read TGCGCCAGCAGCTTCACTAGACGGTCAAATGGCTACACCTTC. As protein: CASSFTRRSNGYTF. The entire variable domain, with the rest obtained from reference TRBV5-1 and TRBJ1-2, is as follows: KAGVTQTPRYLIKTRGQQVTLSCSPISGHRSVSWYQQTPGQGLQFLFEYFSETQRNKGNFPGRFSGRQFSNSRSEMNVSTLELGDSALYLCASSFTRRSNGYTFGSGTRLTVV.

CDR3 sequence reads: CASSDVGGYTF. In DNA, the CDR3 is TGTGCCAGCAGTGACGTCGGGGGCTACACCTTC. The chain is built from TRBV2 and TRBJ1-2; D unresolved. Trimming cost V 3 bases and J 8 bases, with 7 bases left between them. The CDR3 extends over 11 amino acids. In germline, CDR1 is SNHLY, CDR2 FYNNEI.

The genes are TRBV18 and TRBJ1-1; D is possibly TRBD1 (5 bases). The CDR3 extends over 15 amino acids. CDR1 is KGHSH and CDR2 is LQKENI in the germline V gene. Trimming took off 3 bases at V and 1 base at J, with 12 bases between the two ends. Written as DNA, the CDR3 is TGTGCCAGCTCACCCCTGACAGCCGAGAACACTGAAGCTTTCTTT. Encoded protein: CASSPLTAENTEAFF.

The J gene is TRBJ2-7, the V gene TRBV19; 9 bases are shared with TRBD1. J was trimmed by 6 bases and V by 8 bases; bases with no gene match: 17. Germline lookup yields CDR1 LNHDA and CDR2 SQIVND (reference sequence). This CDR3 spans 16 amino acids. The CDR3 protein is CASAHRTGTGSLEQYF. Written as DNA, the CDR3 is TGTGCCAGTGCCCACAGAACCGGGACAGGGAGTCTCGAGCAGTACTTC.

The chain uses TRBV6-1 and TRBJ2-6; no definite D call. V was cut by 2 bases and J by 2 bases, with 4 bases left in between. In germline, CDR1 is MNHNS, CDR2 SASEGT. CDR3 length: 14 residues. As DNA, the CDR3 is TGTGCCAGCAGTGAACTAGCTGGGGCCAACGTCCTGACTTTC. It specifies CASSELAGANVLTF.

This chain links TRBV5-1 with TRBJ2-1; D is undetermined. CDR1 and CDR2 (germline): SGHRS, YFSETQ. Trimming pared 0 bases from V and 4 bases from J, leaving 5 bases between. CDR3 length equals 13 residues. The CDR3 region has the DNA TGCGCCAGCAGCTTGGAACAGTACAATGAGCAGTTCTTC. The encoded protein is CASSLEQYNEQFF.

V gene TRBV5-1 combines with J gene TRBJ2-1; 11 bases line up with TRBD2. CDR3 length: 14 residues. Germline-derived CDR1 and CDR2 are SGHRS and YFSETQ. V lost 1 base and J lost 9; bases outside the gene matches: 3. CDR3 protein: CASSLTSGSGEQFF. Here the CDR3 DNA reads TGCGCCAGCAGCTTGACTAGCGGGAGTGGTGAGCAGTTCTTC.

This clone was seen a single time. This chain uses TRBV6-1 with TRBJ2-1; 9 nucleotides line up with TRBD2. Germline loops: CDR1 MNHNS, CDR2 SASEGT. The junction had 9 bases not matched to a gene; V was cut back by 9 bases and J by 3 bases. The CDR3 length is 15 residues. CDR3 DNA sequence: TGTGCCAGTTGCGGGAGGGCCCAGCTCTACAATGAGCAGTTCTTC. It yields the protein CASCGRAQLYNEQFF.

The table lists this clone with a count of one. The CDR3 DNA follows: TGTGCCAGCAGTTACGAGGCCGGGCTAGCGGGCAATGAGCAGTTCTTC. Its protein product is CASSYEAGLAGNEQFF. The chain joins TRBV6-6 to TRBJ2-1; the match to TRBD2 covers 8 bases. Looked up from germline, CDR1 is MNHNY and CDR2 is SVGAGI (reference sequence). Trimming at V came to 2 bases and at J to 6 bases, leaving 9 bases not matched to a gene. This CDR3 has 16 amino acids.

The chain has TRBV11-1 and TRBJ1-1; the D gene is possibly TRBD1 (6 bases). V lost 5 bases and J 4 bases, leaving 17 bases between the germline ends. The germline gives CDR1 SGHAT, CDR2 FQDESV (reference sequence). The CDR3 runs to 15 residues. DNA of the CDR3: TGTGCCAGCAGCCCAACAGGGTTGGTTAGCACTGAAGCTTTCTTT. It is translated as CASSPTGLVSTEAFF.

The rearrangement links TRBV5-8 to TRBJ2-7; 8 bases fit TRBD2. The germline gives CDR1 SGHTS, CDR2 YDEGEE. The length of the CDR3 is 16 residues. The V and J ends lost 0 bases and 5 bases, in that order; junction bases with no gene match: 10. The CDR3 DNA reads as TGTGCCAGCAGCTTGGTTTCGACGAGCGGGAGTGACGAGCAGTACTTC. As protein: CASSLVSTSGSDEQYF.